These 6 T cell receptor beta chains originate from one sample sequenced in a study of blood T cell repertoires in COVID-19. Sequenced by immunoSEQ multiplex PCR; TCRdb stores in-frame clones only, minus some. The sample holds about 330,000 clones, about 83% seen once. The sequencing sample was made of peripheral blood. These receptors were obtained from a woman between 50 and 59 years old with acute or convalescent COVID-19.

The chain links TRBV3-1 (or the pseudogene TRBV3-2) to TRBJ1-1; a weak D match, TRBD1 (5 bases). This CDR3 has 16 residues. In germline, CDR1 is LGHDT, CDR2 YNNKEL (reference sequence). V gave up 3 bases and J gave up 0 bases, with 14 bases separating them. The CDR3 sequence is CASSQDIGSLNTEAFF. In DNA, the CDR3 is TGTGCCAGCAGCCAGGACATCGGGAGCCTGAACACTGAAGCTTTCTTT.

The rearrangement uses TRBV2 and TRBJ1-3; D gene unclear. V was cut by 3 bases and J by 0 bases, with 6 bases left in between. The CDR3 contains 14 residues. CDR1 is SNHLY, CDR2 FYNNEI, per germline. Here the CDR3 reads CASSDGGSGNTIYF. Written as DNA, the CDR3 is TGTGCCAGCAGTGACGGCGGCTCTGGAAACACCATATATTTT.

The gene calls are TRBV5-1 and TRBJ1-3, with D perhaps matching TRBD1 (6 bases). Germline lookup yields CDR1 SGHRS and CDR2 YFSETQ. This CDR3 has 16 residues. Trimming shortened V by 0 bases and J by 0 bases, and 10 bases separated the two germline ends. In nucleotides, the CDR3 is TGCGCCAGCAGCTTGGACAGGGTGAGCTCTGGAAACACCATATATTTT. Its protein product is CASSLDRVSSGNTIYF.

Only a few counts were recorded for this clone. The CDR3 DNA reads TGTGCCAGCAGCTTAATCGGGGTGGACGAGCAGTACGTC. Amino acids: CASSLIGVDEQYV. The V gene is TRBV7-9, the J gene TRBJ2-7, with D perhaps TRBD2 (5 bases). CDR3 length equals 13 residues. The V gene's germline CDR1 is SEHNR and CDR2 FQNEAQ (reference sequence). V dropped 2 bases and J dropped 5 bases, with 10 bases sitting between them.

The chain combines TRBV9 with TRBJ1-1; possible D gene TRBD1, 5 bases. Per the germline V gene, CDR1 is SGDLS and CDR2 is YYNGEE. Trimming took off 4 bases at V and 0 bases at J, with 13 bases between the two ends. This CDR3 is built from 15 residues. The CDR3 sequence: CASSHPGGVNTEAFF. CDR3 DNA: TGTGCCAGCAGCCACCCCGGGGGGGTGAACACTGAAGCTTTCTTT.

This clone was seen a handful of times. The chain is built from TRBV29-1 and TRBJ1-1; the match to TRBD1 covers 7 bases. J gave up 4 bases and V 3 bases, and 2 bases lay outside the gene matches. Looked up from germline, CDR1 is SQVTM and CDR2 is ANQGSEA. The CDR3 loop spans 12 amino acids. DNA for the CDR3: TGCAGCGTTGACCCAGGGGGCACTGAAGCTTTCTTT. This gives the protein CSVDPGGTEAFF. The complete variable domain, with remaining parts taken from reference TRBV29-1 and TRBJ1-1, reads SAVISQKPSRDICQRGTSLTIQCQVDSQVTMMFWYRQQPGQSLTLIATANQGSEATYESGFVIDKFPISRPNLTFSTLTVSNMSPEDSSIYLCSVDPGGTEAFFGQGTRLTVV.